This T cell receptor beta chain is from a study of blood T cell repertoires in COVID-19. Whole-study context: The analysed material was cDNA or gDNA that came from T cells, B-cell-depleted T cells, or PBMCs.

Original processing notes: Reference gene primer amplification gave nucleated cell count estimates. The repertoire was sequenced with immunoSEQ multiplex PCR; TCRdb's copy has only in-frame clones and lacks some. V and J calls plus clone size are reproduced from that table; the DNA served to infer D and trimming. This table has approximately 100,000 clones, around three quarters appearing once. CDR1 is MDHEN and CDR2 is SYDVKM in the germline V gene. CDR3 length equals 15 residues. V dropped 6 bases and J dropped 1; count of bases not matched to a gene: 8. Specimen: peripheral blood. This rearrangement joins TRBV28 to TRBJ1-1; 7 positions agree with TRBD1. The sequence was obtained from a human donor in a cohort sampled during active or convalescent COVID-19. The CDR3 region is CASRPLGQKNTEAFF. CDR3 nucleotide sequence: TGTGCCAGCAGACCCCTGGGACAGAAGAACACTGAAGCTTTCTTT.